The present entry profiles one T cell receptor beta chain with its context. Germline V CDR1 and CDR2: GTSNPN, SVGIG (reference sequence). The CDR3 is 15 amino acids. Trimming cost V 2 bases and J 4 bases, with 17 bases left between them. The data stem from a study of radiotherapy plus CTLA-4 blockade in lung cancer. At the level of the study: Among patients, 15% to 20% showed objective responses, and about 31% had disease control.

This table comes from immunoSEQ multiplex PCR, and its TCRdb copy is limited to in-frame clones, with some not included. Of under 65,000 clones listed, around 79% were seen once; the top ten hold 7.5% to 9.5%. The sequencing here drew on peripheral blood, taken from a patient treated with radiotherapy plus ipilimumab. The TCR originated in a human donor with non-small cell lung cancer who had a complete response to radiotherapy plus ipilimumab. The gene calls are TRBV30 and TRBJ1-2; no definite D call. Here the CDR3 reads CAWSLSPIEVYGYTF. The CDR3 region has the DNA TGTGCCTGGAGTCTCTCCCCTATCGAGGTCTATGGCTACACCTTC.